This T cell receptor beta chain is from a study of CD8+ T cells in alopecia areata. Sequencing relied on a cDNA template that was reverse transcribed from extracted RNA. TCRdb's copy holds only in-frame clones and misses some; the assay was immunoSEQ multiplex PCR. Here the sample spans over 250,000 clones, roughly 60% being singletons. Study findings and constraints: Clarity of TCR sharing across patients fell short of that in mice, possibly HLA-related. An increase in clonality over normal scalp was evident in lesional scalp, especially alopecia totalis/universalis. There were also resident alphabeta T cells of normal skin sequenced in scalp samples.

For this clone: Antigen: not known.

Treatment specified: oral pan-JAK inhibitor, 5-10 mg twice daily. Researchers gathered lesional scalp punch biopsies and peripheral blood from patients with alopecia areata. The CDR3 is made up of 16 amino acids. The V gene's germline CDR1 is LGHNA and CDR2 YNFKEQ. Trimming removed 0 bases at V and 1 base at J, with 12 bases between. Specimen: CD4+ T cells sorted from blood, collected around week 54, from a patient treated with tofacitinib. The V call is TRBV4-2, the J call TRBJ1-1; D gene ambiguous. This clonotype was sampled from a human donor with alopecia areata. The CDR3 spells CASSQDAGTRNTEAFF. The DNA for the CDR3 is TGTGCCAGCAGCCAAGATGCCGGTACAAGGAACACTGAAGCTTTCTTT.